This record looks at one TCR beta chain sequence and its context. Its specificity is unknown. Here immunoSEQ multiplex PCR was the method, and the copy in TCRdb shows in-frame clones only, minus some. The sample records roughly 180,000 clones, approximately 91% being singletons. This record belongs to a study of T cell responses to AZD1222 COVID-19 vaccine. Germline lookup yields CDR1 MDHEN and CDR2 SYDVKM. The CDR3 runs 14 residues. V was trimmed by 1 base and J by 2 bases, leaving 8 bases between them. Study-wide results and caveats: At 160-218 and 743-854, vaccine-associated CD4 TCRs were dominant, and they spanned spike. Clonal diversity was possibly underestimated; the donors were predominantly white British and more often female. Among AZD1222 vaccinees, only six or seven were seropositive at baseline.

This TCR was recovered from an adult who received the AZD1222 COVID-19 vaccine. The chain uses TRBV28 and TRBJ1-2; D call uncertain. The sample consisted of peripheral blood, taken 28 days after the second AZD1222 dose. The CDR3 protein is CASSLLGGNYGYTF. CDR3 in DNA: TGTGCCAGCAGTTTATTGGGAGGGAACTATGGCTACACCTTC.